This T cell receptor (beta chain) was identified during a study of blood T cell repertoires in COVID-19. The overall study: PBMCs, B-cell-depleted T cells, or T cells provided the cDNA or gDNA that made up the material.

V lost 0 bases to trimming and J lost 0 bases, with 8 bases between them. This CDR3 contains 15 residues. Germline CDR1 is SGHAT and CDR2 is FQNNGV. Allocation to cohorts depended on clinical history reported by the participants. Resolution of symptoms, clearance, or two negative PCRs was present in recovered Cohort 3 donors. Profiling relied on immunoSEQ multiplex PCR, and the TCRdb table lists in-frame clones only, not all of them. The table lists a few hundred thousand clones, about 83% of them singletons. Sequenced: PBMCs or T cells enriched from blood (not recorded which). The clonotype comes from a woman in her forties or fifties who had recovered from COVID-19. The rearrangement links TRBV11-2 to TRBJ1-1; D gene ambiguous. This CDR3 reads CASSLDTSLNTEAFF. The CDR3, as DNA: TGTGCCAGCAGCTTAGATACCAGTTTGAACACTGAAGCTTTCTTT.